This T cell receptor beta chain was recorded in a study of shared clonotypes between healthy human individuals. Study conclusions and caveats: Few donors restricted represented genetic and exposure-history diversity. In general, naive subsets displayed greater estimated richness than memory subsets did. Collection of samples was limited to blood; tissue repertoires likely differ.

Worth noting for this clone: Its antigen is not known.

Sequencing was performed with immunoSEQ multiplex PCR; in TCRdb, only in-frame clones are kept and a portion is missing. The sample holds 1,400,000 or so clones; roughly 98.5% are singletons and the top ten take over 0.3%. Into CD45RA+ naive and CD45RA-negative memory subsets, the CD4+ cells were split. Sequencing used naive CD4+ T cells sorted from blood. Subset defined: CD45RA+ positively selected. The receptor was isolated from a man aged 25 to 40 in good health.

The CDR3 spells CSVDVDLTQYF. The CDR3, as DNA: TGCAGCGTTGATGTTGACCTAACGCAGTACTTC. V and J are TRBV29-1 and TRBJ2-7; D ambiguous. V was clipped by 3 bases and J by 9 bases, with 12 bases between them. From germline, CDR1 is SQVTM and CDR2 ANQGSEA. CDR3 length: 11 amino acids.